Each of the 24 T cell receptor beta chains below was sequenced from the same sample in a study of T cell changes during pregnancy in multiple sclerosis. Profiling relied on immunoSEQ multiplex PCR, and the TCRdb table lists in-frame clones only, not all of them. The repertoire holds around 86,000 clones, with 90% to 95% as singletons. This sample comprised peripheral blood, obtained in the first trimester of pregnancy. The source is a female donor with multiple sclerosis, enrolled in a pregnancy study.

V usage is TRBV30 and J usage is TRBJ2-5, with D possibly TRBD2 on 5 matching bases. Per the germline V gene, CDR1 is GTSNPN and CDR2 is SVGIG (reference sequence). There are 14 residues in the CDR3. The V end lost 0 bases, the J end lost 0 bases, and 8 bases lay between the germline ends. The CDR3 DNA sequence: TGTGCCTGGAGTGTCGGCGGGTACCAAGAGACCCAGTACTTC. This codes for CAWSVGGYQETQYF.

The chain couples TRBV7-2 to TRBJ1-4; the D is unclear. The V end was cut by 5 bases, the J end by 8 bases, with 12 bases between. Germline assignment: CDR1 SGHTA and CDR2 FQGNSA. The CDR3 has 13 amino acids. The CDR3 nucleotides are TGTGCCAGCAGCGATCCCCCCCTAGAAAAACTGTTTTTT. As protein: CASSDPPLEKLFF.

This clone was seen a single time. The chain recombines TRBV5-1 with TRBJ2-5; 9 nucleotides line up with TRBD2. Per germline, CDR1 SGHRS and CDR2 YFSETQ. The CDR3 is 15 amino acids. After removal of 4 bases from V and 8 bases from J, the junction contained 12 bases not matched to a gene. Here the CDR3 DNA reads TGCGCCAGCAGCCCGATATTGCTAGCGGGACTTACCCAGTACTTC. Amino acids: CASSPILLAGLTQYF. Combining the CDR3 with reference TRBV5-1 and TRBJ2-5 gives the whole variable domain KAGVTQTPRYLIKTRGQQVTLSCSPISGHRSVSWYQQTPGQGLQFLFEYFSETQRNKGNFPGRFSGRQFSNSRSEMNVSTLELGDSALYLCASSPILLAGLTQYFGPGTRLLVL.

The chain employs TRBV7-3 and TRBJ2-5, with D tentatively TRBD2 (7 bases). The V gene's germline CDR1 is SGHTA and CDR2 FQGTGA. Trimming left V 3 bases short and J 5 bases short, with 13 bases between. The CDR3 consists of 14 residues. In DNA form, the CDR3 reads TGTGCCAGCAGCTTGCGGGGGCCAAGGGAGACCCAGTACTTC. As protein: CASSLRGPRETQYF. Combining the CDR3 with reference TRBV7-3 and TRBJ2-5 gives the whole variable domain GAGVSQTPSNKVTEKGKYVELRCDPISGHTALYWYRQSLGQGPEFLIYFQGTGAADDSGLPNDRFFAVRPEGSVSTLKIQRTERGDSAVYLCASSLRGPRETQYFGPGTRLLVL.

The CDR3 region has the DNA TGCAGCGCAACACTAGAAGGGAACACTGAAGCTTTCTTT. Its protein is CSATLEGNTEAFF. This chain links TRBV29-1 with TRBJ1-1; D gene ambiguous. V dropped 7 bases and J dropped 1 base, with 13 bases sitting between them. The CDR3 has 13 residues. Per germline, CDR1 SQVTM and CDR2 ANQGSEA.

The CDR3 is CASSTGTGGRQQFF. CDR3 in DNA: TGTGCCAGCAGTACCGGGACAGGGGGCCGGCAGCAGTTCTTC. The V and J genes are TRBV2 and TRBJ2-1; 12 positions agree with TRBD1. CDR1 is SNHLY and CDR2 is FYNNEI in the germline V gene. This CDR3 is built from 14 residues. The J segment lost 11 bases and the V segment lost 5 bases, leaving 7 bases of the junction unmatched.

This rearrangement joins TRBV25-1 to TRBJ1-1; maybe TRBD1 (6 bases). The CDR3 spans 14 residues. With 4 bases removed from V and 11 bases from J, the gap between germline ends came to 20 bases. CDR1 and CDR2 (germline): MGHDK, SYGVNS. This CDR3 is CASSGRGNVFRAFF. The CDR3 coding sequence is TGTGCCAGCAGTGGCAGGGGCAACGTTTTCAGGGCTTTCTTT.

The table lists this clone with a few counts. This chain connects TRBV27 to TRBJ1-2; TRBD1 aligns across 9 bases. CDR1 is MNHEY, CDR2 SMNVEV, per germline (reference sequence). V shed 5 bases, J shed 2 bases, and the junction held 6 bases outside the gene matches. CDR3 length: 15 residues. CDR3 nucleotide sequence: TGTGCCAGCAGTATAACAGGGGGCCGGAACTATGGCTACACCTTC. This encodes CASSITGGRNYGYTF.

The rearrangement links TRBV28 to TRBJ2-7; D ambiguous. The CDR3 runs 13 residues. From germline, CDR1 is MDHEN and CDR2 SYDVKM. Trimming took 3 bases from V and 6 from J, leaving 12 bases between them. As DNA, the CDR3 is TGTGCCAGCAGTTTCTGGGTGGGCGCCGAGCAGTACTTC. Residues: CASSFWVGAEQYF. Variable domain in full (rest from reference TRBV28 and TRBJ2-7): DVKVTQSSRYLVKRTGEKVFLECVQDMDHENMFWYRQDPGLGLRLIYFSYDVKMKEKGDIPEGYSVSREKKERFSLILESASTNQTSMYLCASSFWVGAEQYFGPGTRLTVT.

This sequence joins TRBV7-9 and TRBJ2-4; D perhaps matches TRBD1 (6 bases). V was pared by 5 bases and J by 6 bases, with 14 bases between. Germline values: CDR1 SEHNR, CDR2 FQNEAQ (reference sequence). The CDR3 sequence is 14 residues long. The CDR3 is CASSETPDRNIQYF. The CDR3 DNA reads as TGTGCCAGCAGCGAAACCCCGGACAGAAACATTCAGTACTTC.

The genes are TRBV7-8 and TRBJ2-5; 10 bases fit TRBD2. The CDR3 runs 16 residues. After removal of 2 bases from V and 2 bases from J, the junction contained 5 bases not matched to a gene. Germline lookup yields CDR1 SGHVS and CDR2 FQNEAQ. The CDR3 reads CASSLSIAGGQETQYF. CDR3 nucleotides: TGTGCCAGCAGCTTATCGATAGCGGGGGGACAAGAGACCCAGTACTTC.

The rearrangement links TRBV2 to TRBJ2-3; 11 positions agree with TRBD2. The CDR3 has 17 amino acids. Germline CDR1 SNHLY, CDR2 FYNNEI. The V and J ends lost 1 base and 3 bases, in that order; junction bases with no gene match: 6. The CDR3 DNA is TGTGCCAGCAGTGAAGGGGTAGCGGGGGGGCAAACAGATACGCAGTATTTT. Its translation is CASSEGVAGGQTDTQYF.

V is TRBV5-1 and J is TRBJ2-7, with D perhaps matching TRBD1 (6 bases). CDR3 length: 13 residues. In germline, CDR1 is SGHRS, CDR2 YFSETQ. V was cut by 7 bases and J by 3 bases, with 14 bases left in between. In DNA, the CDR3 is TGCGCCAGCTCCACAGGGCCGTTCTACGAGCAGTACTTC. Its protein is CASSTGPFYEQYF.

V gene TRBV5-1 combines with J gene TRBJ1-1, with D possibly being TRBD1 (6 bases). Germline-derived CDR1 and CDR2 are SGHRS and YFSETQ. Trimming left V 5 bases short and J 1 base short, with 12 bases between. This CDR3 has 14 residues. Here the CDR3 DNA reads TGCGCCAGCAGTACCGGGACAAAGAACACTGAAGCTTTCTTT. Translated, it gives CASSTGTKNTEAFF.

The J gene is TRBJ1-4, the V gene TRBV19, with D perhaps matching TRBD1 (6 bases). Looked up from germline, CDR1 is LNHDA and CDR2 is SQIVND (reference sequence). The CDR3 spans 16 residues. Trimming took 4 bases from V and 5 from J, leaving 17 bases between them. CDR3 sequence reads: CASSRGTRTKNEKLFF. The DNA for the CDR3 is TGTGCCAGTAGTAGGGGGACACGGACGAAGAATGAAAAACTGTTTTTT. The full variable domain, its missing parts supplied by reference TRBV19 and TRBJ1-4, is DGGITQSPKYLFRKEGQNVTLSCEQNLNHDAMYWYRQDPGQGLRLIYYSQIVNDFQKGDIAEGYSVSREKKESFPLTVTSAQKNPTAFYLCASSRGTRTKNEKLFFGSGTQLSVL.

The V call is TRBV18, the J call TRBJ1-1, with 10 bases fitting TRBD1. Germline V gene lookup returns CDR1 KGHSH and CDR2 LQKENI. This CDR3 comprises 16 residues. With V trimmed by 5 bases and J by 3 bases, 9 bases remained unmatched. The CDR3 spells CASSEYGTGAHTEAFF. The CDR3 coding sequence is TGTGCCAGCTCAGAATACGGGACAGGGGCACACACTGAAGCTTTCTTT.

V and J are TRBV4-1 and TRBJ1-1; 7 bases line up with TRBD1. V dropped 5 bases and J dropped 3; count of bases not matched to a gene: 9. The germline V gene has CDR1 MGHRA and CDR2 YSYEKL. The CDR3 has 15 amino acids. The CDR3 nucleotides read TGCGCCAGCAGCTCCTCCTCAGGGGGGTACACTGAAGCTTTCTTT. It codes for CASSSSSGGYTEAFF.

This chain joins TRBV18 and TRBJ2-1; possible D gene TRBD2, 5 bases. The germline V and J ends were trimmed by 0 bases and 0 bases, with 12 bases remaining between them. Per the germline V gene, CDR1 is KGHSH and CDR2 is LQKENI. The CDR3 has 17 residues. The CDR3 sequence: CASSPPGQRSSYNEQFF. The CDR3 region has the DNA TGTGCCAGCTCACCACCGGGTCAGCGGAGCTCCTACAATGAGCAGTTCTTC.

The chain joins TRBV7-8 to TRBJ2-6; TRBD2 might be the D (5 bases). Per germline, CDR1 SGHVS and CDR2 FQNEAQ. There are 16 residues in the CDR3. Trimming took off 5 bases at V and 1 base at J, with 12 bases between the two ends. CDR3 sequence reads: CASSPRTGSGANVLTF. The DNA of the CDR3 is TGTGCCAGCAGCCCTCGGACTGGGTCTGGGGCCAACGTCCTGACTTTC.

The rearrangement joins TRBV5-4 to TRBJ2-5, with a possible D match to TRBD1 (6 bases). Trimming removed 3 bases from V and 1 base from J, with 13 bases in between. Per germline, CDR1 SGHNT and CDR2 YYREEE (reference sequence). The CDR3 extends over 15 amino acids. CDR3 bases: TGTGCCAGCAGCTGGGGGCAGCGGAGCCAAGAGACCCAGTACTTC. As protein: CASSWGQRSQETQYF.

The chain uses TRBV7-2 and TRBJ1-1; D is uncertain. CDR3 length: 11 residues. From germline, CDR1 is SGHTA and CDR2 FQGNSA. V lost 2 bases, J lost 8 bases, and 6 bases lay in between. CDR3: CASSLHEEAFF. The CDR3 coding sequence is TGTGCCAGCAGCTTACATGAGGAAGCTTTCTTT. Based on the CDR3 plus reference TRBV7-2 and TRBJ1-1, the full variable domain is GAGVSQSPSNKVTEKGKDVELRCDPISGHTALYWYRQSLGQGLEFLIYFQGNSAPDKSGLPSDRFSAERTGGSVSTLTIQRTQQEDSAVYLCASSLHEEAFFGQGTRLTVV.

V gene TRBV7-9 combines with J gene TRBJ1-3; D gene ambiguous. The CDR3 loop spans 14 amino acids. Deletions cut 8 bases from V and 0 bases from J, with 11 bases between. Germline lookup yields CDR1 SEHNR and CDR2 FQNEAQ (reference sequence). The CDR3 spells CASSTSSSGNTIYF. CDR3 nucleotide sequence: TGTGCCAGCTCTACCTCGAGCTCTGGAAACACCATATATTTT.

The V and J genes are TRBV5-1 and TRBJ1-3; TRBD1 matches 8 bases. Per the germline V gene, CDR1 is SGHRS and CDR2 is YFSETQ. This CDR3 region has 15 residues. Unmatched junction bases numbered 1, after V lost 2 bases and J lost 0 bases. This CDR3 reads CASSFDRGSGNTIYF. The CDR3 region has the DNA TGCGCCAGCAGCTTTGACAGGGGCTCTGGAAACACCATATATTTT.

The J gene is TRBJ2-6, the V gene TRBV6-6; a possible D gene is TRBD1 (6 bases). Trimming cost V 3 bases and J 8 bases, with 14 bases left between them. The germline gives CDR1 MNHNY, CDR2 SVGAGI (reference sequence). The CDR3 is 15 amino acids. In nucleotides, the CDR3 is TGTGCCAGCAGTTATGGTCAACAGGGATCCAACGTCCTGACTTTC. Translation: CASSYGQQGSNVLTF.